Each of the 28 T cell receptor beta chains below was sequenced from the same sample in a study of shared clonotypes between healthy human individuals. Data came from immunoSEQ multiplex PCR; TCRdb stores just in-frame clones and leaves some out. The sample contains approximately 2.5 million clones, roughly nine tenths of which appear only once. The sequenced sample was naive CD4+ T cells sorted from blood. The subset here: CD45RA+ positively selected. The receptors come from a man between 18 and 35 years old in good health.

For the CDR3, the DNA is TGTGCCAGCAGTGGACAGGCCGGACTAGCGGGGGGCCCATACAATGAGCAGTTCTTC. Its protein is CASSGQAGLAGGPYNEQFF. The chain uses TRBV6-4 and TRBJ2-1; 14 positions agree with TRBD2. The CDR3 sequence is 19 residues long. Germline CDR1 reads MRHNA; CDR2 reads SNTAGT. With 4 bases clipped from V and 4 bases from J, the junction kept 12 bases outside the gene matches.

In this sample, this clone turned up a few times. This chain connects TRBV2 to TRBJ1-1; possible D gene TRBD1, 5 bases. Trimming pared 7 bases from V and 2 bases from J, leaving 8 bases between. The CDR3 runs to 12 residues. Germline CDR1 SNHLY, CDR2 FYNNEI. The CDR3 nucleotides read TGTGCCAGCACCGACAGTAACACTGAAGCTTTCTTT. This gives the protein CASTDSNTEAFF. Filled out from reference TRBV2 and TRBJ1-1, the complete variable domain reads EPEVTQTPSHQVTQMGQEVILRCVPISNHLYFYWYRQILGQKVEFLVSFYNNEISEKSEIFDDQFSVERPDGSNFTLKIRSTKLEDSAMYFCASTDSNTEAFFGQGTRLTVV.

This clone was seen a single time. Different DNA sequences within this sample yield the same CDR3. The chain links TRBV19 to TRBJ2-3; 13 nucleotides agree with TRBD2. The length of the CDR3 is 14 residues. After removal of 6 bases from V and 6 bases from J, the junction contained 3 bases not matched to a gene. Germline lookup yields CDR1 LNHDA and CDR2 SQIVND (reference sequence). DNA for the CDR3: TGTGCCAGTAGACTAGCGGGGGGGCCGGATACGCAGTATTTT. Its protein is CASRLAGGPDTQYF.

The chain is built from TRBV10-3 and TRBJ2-6; 8 nucleotides line up with TRBD1. This CDR3 spans 16 amino acids. Losses at the gene ends were 2 bases for V and 2 bases for J; bases not matched to a gene: 2. The V gene's germline CDR1 is ENHRY and CDR2 SYGVKD. The chain's CDR3 is CAISETQGAGANVLTF. The CDR3 nucleotides read TGTGCCATCAGTGAGACACAGGGGGCTGGGGCCAACGTCCTGACTTTC.

Details on this clone: The sample carries other DNA sequences with the same CDR3. The CDR3 nucleotides read TGTGCCAGCAGCAGTTACAATGAGCAGTTCTTC. This codes for CASSSYNEQFF. The rearrangement uses TRBV5-6 and TRBJ2-1, with D hard to call. CDR1 SGHDT and CDR2 YYEEEE come from the germline V gene. Trimming cost V 4 bases and J 4 bases, with 3 bases left between them. CDR3 size: 11 residues. The full variable domain, rest sourced from reference TRBV5-6 and TRBJ2-1, is DAGVTQSPTHLIKTRGQQVTLRCSPKSGHDTVSWYQQALGQGPQFIFQYYEEEERQRGNFPDRFSGHQFPNYSSELNVNALLLGDSALYLCASSSYNEQFFGPGTRLTVL.

This clone was seen just once. The gene calls are TRBV4-1 and TRBJ1-4; no definite D call. Germline CDR1 MGHRA, CDR2 YSYEKL. This CDR3 region has 17 residues. With 3 bases removed from V and 4 bases from J, the gap between germline ends came to 18 bases. The CDR3 protein is CASSHHPTRANNEKLFF. CDR3 DNA: TGCGCCAGCAGCCACCACCCGACCCGGGCCAATAATGAAAAACTGTTTTTT.

The gene calls are TRBV10-2 and TRBJ1-2; 8 bases line up with TRBD1. The J segment lost 7 bases and the V segment lost 2 bases, leaving 9 bases of the junction unmatched. There are 15 residues in the CDR3. CDR1 is WSHSY, CDR2 SAAADI, per germline. CDR3 nucleotide sequence: TGCGCCAGCAGTGAGGGTGCAGGGGGCAAAGGTGGCTACACCTTC. It is translated as CASSEGAGGKGGYTF.

For this clone: Different DNA sequences within this sample yield the same CDR3. The V call is TRBV6-6, the J call TRBJ1-6; possible D gene TRBD1, 5 bases. Trimming removed 2 bases from V and 8 bases from J, with 7 bases in between. The CDR3 consists of 13 residues. Germline V gene lookup returns CDR1 MNHNY and CDR2 SVGAGI (reference sequence). The CDR3 DNA sequence: TGTGCCAGCAGTTACCCGGGGGATTCACCCCTCCACTTT. This codes for CASSYPGDSPLHF.

The gene calls are TRBV2 and TRBJ2-5; maybe TRBD2 (6 bases). V was clipped by 7 bases and J by 5 bases, with 14 bases between them. This CDR3 is 13 amino acids long. Germline values: CDR1 SNHLY, CDR2 FYNNEI. Here the CDR3 DNA reads TGTGCCAGCACCAGGGACTTTGGGGAGACCCAGTACTTC. Translating gives CASTRDFGETQYF.

The V call is TRBV7-9, the J call TRBJ1-6; D may be TRBD1 (5 bases). Germline V CDR1 and CDR2: SEHNR, FQNEAQ (reference sequence). The CDR3 covers 15 residues. Trimming cost V 5 bases and J 6 bases, with 14 bases left between them. The CDR3 nucleotides read TGTGCCAGCAGCCGGTTTGGGGACGGTAATTCACCCCTCCACTTT. Amino acid sequence: CASSRFGDGNSPLHF. The full variable domain, its missing parts supplied by reference TRBV7-9 and TRBJ1-6, is DTGVSQNPRHKITKRGQNVTFRCDPISEHNRLYWYRQTLGQGPEFLTYFQNEAQLEKSRLLSDRFSAERPKGSFSTLEIQRTEQGDSAMYLCASSRFGDGNSPLHFGNGTRLTVT.

This clone was counted a few times. The gene calls are TRBV15 and TRBJ1-5; possibly TRBD1 for D (6 bases). Trimming took 8 bases from V and 7 from J, leaving 21 bases between them. CDR1 and CDR2 from the germline V gene are LNHNV and YYDKDF (reference sequence). CDR3 length: 15 amino acids. CDR3 coding DNA: TGTGCCACCGGGAGGAGCGGGGGCGCAGGGCAGCCCCAGCATTTT. Amino acid sequence: CATGRSGGAGQPQHF.

The chain recombines TRBV19 with TRBJ1-1; no clear D gene. The CDR3 has 14 amino acids. V was pared by 5 bases and J by 2 bases, with 12 bases between. Per the germline V gene, CDR1 is LNHDA and CDR2 is SQIVND (reference sequence). The CDR3 protein is CASSDPAVNTEAFF. The CDR3 region has the DNA TGTGCCAGTAGTGATCCGGCAGTCAACACTGAAGCTTTCTTT.

The V and J genes are TRBV15 and TRBJ1-6; D call uncertain. From germline, CDR1 is LNHNV and CDR2 YYDKDF (reference sequence). V was shortened by 3 bases and J by 4 bases, with 10 bases between the two germline ends. This CDR3 region has 15 residues. CDR3 in DNA: TGTGCCACCAGCAGGCTTCTGGAATATAATTCACCCCTCCACTTT. This encodes CATSRLLEYNSPLHF.

The chain joins TRBV4-3 to TRBJ2-3; D not certain. Germline-derived CDR1 and CDR2 are LGHNA and YSLEER. Trimming removed 0 bases at V and 4 bases at J, with 14 bases between. The CDR3 length is 16 residues. CDR3 DNA sequence: TGCGCCAGCAGCCAAGATCATTCAGGAAGGGCAGATACGCAGTATTTT. It is translated as CASSQDHSGRADTQYF.

The sample holds a few counts of this clone. This chain joins TRBV2 and TRBJ1-1; D is uncertain. This CDR3 is 13 amino acids long. The ends were cut back, 3 bases at V and 6 bases at J, with 11 bases in the middle. The V gene's germline CDR1 is SNHLY and CDR2 FYNNEI. The CDR3 DNA reads TGTGCCAGCAGTGAGCGGATTCGGGCTGAAGCTTTCTTT. Its translation: CASSERIRAEAFF.

The rearrangement joins TRBV29-1 to TRBJ2-5; D possibly corresponds to TRBD2 (6 bases). The germline gives CDR1 SQVTM, CDR2 ANQGSEA. Deletions cut 7 bases from V and 4 bases from J, with 19 bases between. The CDR3 is made up of 14 amino acids. The DNA of the CDR3 is TGCAGCGCCCCGATTGGGGGGTTACGAGAGACCCAGTACTTC. Translated: CSAPIGGLRETQYF.

A single count supports this clone. The chain recombines TRBV28 with TRBJ1-1, with 7 bases that match TRBD1. V gave up 6 bases and J gave up 7 bases; unmatched junction bases: 11. CDR3 length: 14 amino acids. Germline V CDR1 and CDR2: MDHEN, SYDVKM. DNA for the CDR3: TGTGCCAGCAGCTCGCTACAGGGGTTTCTTGAAGCTTTCTTT. Residues: CASSSLQGFLEAFF.

The rearrangement uses TRBV18 and TRBJ1-3; 8 nucleotides agree with TRBD1. CDR1 is KGHSH, CDR2 LQKENI, per germline. Trimming at V came to 3 bases and at J to 4 bases, leaving 5 bases not matched to a gene. The CDR3 is 15 residues long. CDR3 coding DNA: TGTGCCAGCTCACCTGGACAGGGATTGGGAAACACCATATATTTT. This codes for CASSPGQGLGNTIYF.

The V call is TRBV4-3, the J call TRBJ1-2; the match to TRBD1 covers 7 bases. Germline V CDR1 and CDR2: LGHNA, YSLEER. This CDR3 region has 15 residues. V was pared by 0 bases and J by 6 bases, with 7 bases of the junction left unmatched. The CDR3 bases are TGCGCCAGCAGCCAAGAACTTTGGGACAGCAATGGCTACACCTTC. Its protein is CASSQELWDSNGYTF.

The chain combines TRBV11-3 with TRBJ2-1; 13 nucleotides agree with TRBD2. Germline V gene sequence: CDR1 SGHNT, CDR2 YENEEA. The V segment lost 3 bases and the J segment 6 bases; nucleotides outside the gene matches: 5. The CDR3 is made up of 16 amino acids. CDR3 nucleotides: TGTGCCAGCAGCTTTGGGACTAGCGGGATGGGCAATGAGCAGTTCTTC. Its translation is CASSFGTSGMGNEQFF.

This chain joins TRBV5-6 and TRBJ2-3; D perhaps matches TRBD2 (5 bases). This CDR3 comprises 16 residues. The V gene lost 2 bases and the J gene lost 0 bases, with 13 bases spanning the gap. Germline values: CDR1 SGHDT, CDR2 YYEEEE. CDR3 protein: CASSFGFRESTDTQYF. The CDR3 coding sequence is TGTGCCAGCAGCTTCGGCTTCCGGGAAAGCACAGATACGCAGTATTTT.

Regarding this clone: It is likely a read error, because the conserved phenylalanine at the end of the CDR3 is missing. The chain uses TRBV20-1 and TRBJ1-1; 7 bases are a match to TRBD1. Unmatched junction bases numbered 1, after V lost 3 bases and J lost 6 bases. The CDR3 contains 11 residues. Germline V CDR1 and CDR2: DFQATT, SNEGSKA (reference sequence). The CDR3 loop reads CSASRGAEAFL. The CDR3 DNA follows: TGCAGTGCTAGCAGGGGGGCTGAAGCTTTCCTT.

The chain couples TRBV4-3 to TRBJ2-7; D may be TRBD2 (5 bases). Germline values: CDR1 LGHNA, CDR2 YSLEER. The CDR3 loop spans 15 amino acids. V was pared by 5 bases and J by 4 bases, with 18 bases between. CDR3 DNA sequence: TGCGCCAGCAGCGAAAGAAGAGGAGGATCGTACGAGCAGTACTTC. Its translation: CASSERRGGSYEQYF.

The chain joins TRBV25-1 to TRBJ2-7; perhaps TRBD1 as D (5 bases). The germline CDR1 and CDR2 sequences are MGHDK and SYGVNS. The CDR3 is made up of 16 amino acids. Trimming pared 1 base from V and 3 bases from J, leaving 16 bases between. The CDR3 loop is CASSELRSGLIYEQYF. CDR3 DNA sequence: TGTGCCAGCAGTGAATTAAGGTCAGGGCTGATCTACGAGCAGTACTTC.

In regard to this clone: An end of the junction does not agree with germline; a read error may underlie this. The chain couples TRBV25-1 to TRBJ2-7, with D unresolved. Germline values: CDR1 MGHDK, CDR2 SYGVNS. The CDR3 is 13 residues long. The CDR3 sequence is CAGSERVADEQYF. CDR3 nucleotides: TGTGCCGGCAGTGAAAGGGTAGCCGACGAGCAGTACTTC.

V is TRBV5-1 and J is TRBJ2-1; TRBD2 matches 9 bases. The trim removed 7 bases at V and 8 bases at J, leaving 13 bases unmatched. CDR3 length: 15 residues. CDR1 and CDR2 (germline): SGHRS, YFSETQ. In DNA, the CDR3 is TGCGCCAGCCACGATACCGGGACTAGCTTCGATGAGCAGTTCTTC. Protein: CASHDTGTSFDEQFF.

The chain is built from TRBV5-6 and TRBJ2-7; D is undetermined. CDR3 length: 13 amino acids. V shed 4 bases and J shed 4 bases, with 12 bases lying between them. From germline, CDR1 is SGHDT and CDR2 YYEEEE. The CDR3 region is CASSTLSRYEQYF. The CDR3 coding sequence is TGTGCCAGCAGCACCCTCTCCCGGTACGAGCAGTACTTC.

The chain combines TRBV5-4 with TRBJ1-6; 9 positions match TRBD1. Trimming at V came to 2 bases and at J to 4 bases, leaving 4 bases not matched to a gene. From germline, CDR1 is SGHNT and CDR2 YYREEE (reference sequence). The CDR3 is 16 amino acids. The chain's CDR3 is CASSFSQGAYNSPLHF. The CDR3 coding sequence is TGTGCCAGCAGCTTCTCACAGGGGGCATATAATTCACCCCTCCACTTT. The full variable domain, completed using reference TRBV5-4 and TRBJ1-6, is ETGVTQSPTHLIKTRGQQVTLRCSSQSGHNTVSWYQQALGQGPQFIFQYYREEENGRGNFPPRFSGLQFPNYSSELNVNALELDDSALYLCASSFSQGAYNSPLHFGNGTRLTVT.